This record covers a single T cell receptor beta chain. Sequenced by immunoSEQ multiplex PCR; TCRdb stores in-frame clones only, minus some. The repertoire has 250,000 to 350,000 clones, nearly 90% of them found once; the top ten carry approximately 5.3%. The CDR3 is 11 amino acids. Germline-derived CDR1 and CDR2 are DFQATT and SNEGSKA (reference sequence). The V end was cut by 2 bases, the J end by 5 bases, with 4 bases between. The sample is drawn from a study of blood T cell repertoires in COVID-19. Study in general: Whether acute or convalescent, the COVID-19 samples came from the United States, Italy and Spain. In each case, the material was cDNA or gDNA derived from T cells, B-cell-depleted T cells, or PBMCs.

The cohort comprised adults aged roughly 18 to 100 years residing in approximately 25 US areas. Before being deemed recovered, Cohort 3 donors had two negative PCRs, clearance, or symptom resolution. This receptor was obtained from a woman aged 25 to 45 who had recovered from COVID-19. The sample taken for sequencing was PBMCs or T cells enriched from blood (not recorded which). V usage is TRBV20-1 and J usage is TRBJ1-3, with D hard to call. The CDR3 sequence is CSARHRNTIYF. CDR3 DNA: TGCAGTGCTAGACACAGAAACACCATATATTTT.